This T cell receptor (beta chain) was sequenced for a study of cytomegalovirus exposure and HLA in healthy donors. Primers included in the PCR were 60 Vbeta and 13 Jbeta primers. Sequenced by immunoSEQ multiplex PCR; TCRdb stores in-frame clones only, minus some. The table includes 100,000 to 150,000 clones, approximately 86% detected once. As regards this clone: What it binds is not known.

Study outcomes and limitations: Several of the most significant clusters appeared linked to common viral pathogens, based on a later analysis. Reportedly, fewer N-insertions than the approximately 610-donor mean appeared in an Asian-associated ancestry cluster in a later analysis.

This CDR3 is 15 amino acids long. CDR1 LGHNA and CDR2 YSLEER come from the germline V gene. Trimming cost V 0 bases and J 0 bases, with 6 bases left between them. The specimen was PBMCs. The sequence came from a boy younger than 18 in good health and CMV-seronegative. The chain joins TRBV4-3 to TRBJ1-3; D gene unclear. In DNA form, the CDR3 reads TGCGCCAGCAGCCAAGATTGGGCCTCTGGAAACACCATATATTTT. Translating gives CASSQDWASGNTIYF.